This record covers a single TCR beta chain. The sample originates from a study of blood T cell repertoires in COVID-19. V lost 3 bases to trimming and J lost 5 bases; unmatched junction nucleotides: 3. The CDR3 runs 15 residues. Germline V gene lookup returns CDR1 MNHEY and CDR2 SMNVEV (reference sequence). Using immunoSEQ multiplex PCR, the repertoire was profiled, and TCRdb retains in-frame clones only, with some absent. The sample consists of a few hundred thousand clones, roughly 85% of them appearing once. V and J are TRBV27 and TRBJ2-5, with 13 nucleotides matching TRBD2. The sequenced material came from peripheral blood. This sequence originates from a man aged 30 to 39 who had recovered from COVID-19. The CDR3 sequence is CASSFGLAGVETQYF. CDR3 coding DNA: TGTGCCAGCAGTTTCGGACTAGCGGGGGTCGAGACCCAGTACTTC.